This TCR beta chain was captured by sequencing in a study of blood T cell repertoires in COVID-19. Produced via immunoSEQ multiplex PCR; TCRdb's table is partial and in-frame only. The sample has roughly 300,000 clones, about 93% seen once. This CDR3 has 11 residues. Germline V gene sequence: CDR1 SEHNR, CDR2 FQNEAQ (reference sequence). Trimming removed 1 base at V and 16 bases at J, with 11 bases between. The V and J genes are TRBV7-9 and TRBJ2-1; D unresolved. Material for sequencing was PBMCs or T cells enriched from blood (not recorded which). The sequence came from a woman in her 30s who had recovered from COVID-19. CDR3 in DNA: TGTGCCAGCAGCTTAGGTGGCCCATCCTTCTTC. It yields the protein CASSLGGPSFF.